Listed here are 8 T cell receptor beta chains from one sample, sequenced in a study of blood T cell repertoires in COVID-19. TCRdb's copy holds only in-frame clones and misses some; the assay was immunoSEQ multiplex PCR. The sample includes about 370,000 clones, roughly nine tenths of them seen just once. The sample consisted of PBMCs or T cells enriched from blood (not recorded which). These TCRs come from a man younger than 30 who had recovered from COVID-19.

The chain joins TRBV5-5 to TRBJ2-7; 10 bases align to TRBD2. The CDR3 covers 17 residues. Germline CDR1 and CDR2: SGHKS and YYEKEE (reference sequence). V lost 3 bases and J lost 5; bases outside the gene matches: 14. CDR3 bases: TGTGCCAGCAGCTGGGGACAACTACCGGGACTAGCGAACGAGCAGTACTTC. As protein: CASSWGQLPGLANEQYF.

This clone showed up just once. The chain employs TRBV6-2 or TRBV6-3 and TRBJ2-1; 7 bases map to TRBD2. CDR3 size: 17 residues. V shed 5 bases and J 0 bases; nucleotides not matched to a gene: 10. Germline V gives CDR1 MNHEY, CDR2 SVGEGT. Here the CDR3 DNA reads TGTGCCAGCAGTACCACTAGCGTTGAAGCCTCCTACAATGAGCAGTTCTTC. It is translated as CASSTTSVEASYNEQFF.

The V gene is TRBV3-1 (or the pseudogene TRBV3-2), the J gene TRBJ2-3; D might be TRBD2 (6 bases). Germline CDR1 LGHDT, CDR2 YNNKEL (reference sequence). The CDR3 consists of 14 residues. Deletions cut 2 bases from V and 5 bases from J, with 11 bases between. The CDR3 sequence is CASSQYLGGDTQYF. CDR3 sequence (DNA): TGTGCCAGCAGCCAATATCTGGGGGGAGATACGCAGTATTTT.

The CDR3 DNA sequence: TGTGCCTCAAGGCCAGCCGGGGGGGAGCTGTTTTTT. Its translation is CASRPAGGELFF. This chain uses TRBV28 with TRBJ2-2; no reliable D call. Between the trimmed V and J ends, which lost 11 bases and 8 bases, there was a span of 15 bases. The germline gives CDR1 MDHEN, CDR2 SYDVKM. CDR3 length: 12 amino acids.

The chain carries TRBV29-1 and TRBJ2-7; TRBD2 matches at 15 bases. V was pared by 6 bases and J by 2 bases, with 8 bases of the junction left unmatched. The V gene's germline CDR1 is SQVTM and CDR2 ANQGSEA. This CDR3 is built from 16 residues. As DNA, the CDR3 is TGCAGCGTCACGCGAGGACTAGCGGGAGGGCCCTACGAGCAGTACTTC. Translating gives CSVTRGLAGGPYEQYF.

This clone has only one observation. The chain carries TRBV27 and TRBJ1-1; 10 bases map to TRBD1. The V gene's germline CDR1 is MNHEY and CDR2 SMNVEV (reference sequence). Trimming cost V 3 bases and J 7 bases; bases outside gene matches: 5. The CDR3 covers 14 residues. The CDR3 region is CASSFGTGEFEAFF. As DNA, the CDR3 is TGTGCCAGCAGTTTCGGGACAGGGGAATTTGAAGCTTTCTTT.

The gene calls are TRBV2 and TRBJ2-5; tentative D call: TRBD2 (5 bases). Trimming took off 6 bases at V and 4 bases at J, with 15 bases between the two ends. Germline-derived CDR1 and CDR2 are SNHLY and FYNNEI. This CDR3 comprises 14 residues. As DNA, the CDR3 is TGTGCCAGCAGGCTAGACTGGGAGAGAGAGACCCAGTACTTC. As protein: CASRLDWERETQYF.

V gene TRBV7-3 combines with J gene TRBJ1-3; D call uncertain. V lost 5 bases and J 0 bases, leaving 14 bases between the germline ends. This CDR3 contains 16 residues. Germline CDR1 and CDR2: SGHTA and FQGTGA. The CDR3 DNA sequence: TGTGCCAGCAGCCCGGGGATTCTCAGCTCTGGAAACACCATATATTTT. Translation: CASSPGILSSGNTIYF.